This T cell receptor (beta chain) comes out of a study of blood T cells in healthy people across ages. Overall study context: Per two T cells, template switching captured roughly one barcoded beta molecule.

This clonotype was observed a handful of times. With a J-beta primer mix and a sample-barcoded 5' primer, a second PCR ran about 7 to 11 cycles. Researchers report that each sample yielded at least 2.5 million CDR3-containing paired-end reads. A single record per CDR3 protein comes from TCRdb applying MiXCR to the 5' RACE reads. The sample has just over 1 million distinct CDR3 sequences, 40% to 55% seen once; the top ten hold 18%. The V and J ends lost 0 bases and 0 bases respectively, with 11 bases between them. CDR1 and CDR2 (germline): MNHEY, SVGAGI. The CDR3 extends over 16 amino acids. The authors drew 8 to 10 milliliters of peripheral blood from each donor.

The receptor comes from a woman in her fifties or sixties in good health. The sequenced material came from blood. The gene calls are TRBV6-5 and TRBJ1-2; D is undetermined. The CDR3 DNA is TGTGCCAGCAGTTACTCGAAACCACTTACTAACTATGGCTACACCTTC. Its translation: CASSYSKPLTNYGYTF.